The 21 T cell receptor beta chains listed next were all sequenced from one sample in a study of blood T cell repertoires in COVID-19. Profiling relied on immunoSEQ multiplex PCR, and the TCRdb table lists in-frame clones only, not all of them. This table has 110,000 to 150,000 clones, just under 85% appearing once. Sequencing input: PBMCs or T cells enriched from blood (not recorded which). These receptors all come from a man aged 45-65 years who had recovered from COVID-19.

This chain's CDR3 is CASSYLTGTSSGAFF. The CDR3 nucleotides are TGTGCCAGCAGTTACTTGACCGGGACATCTTCTGGAGCTTTCTTT. This rearrangement joins TRBV6-5 to TRBJ1-1; possibly TRBD1 for D (6 bases). Between the trimmed V and J ends, which lost 1 base and 10 bases, there was a span of 19 bases. From germline, CDR1 is MNHEY and CDR2 SVGAGI. This CDR3 is built from 15 residues.

The genes are TRBV4-1 and TRBJ2-5, with D possibly matching TRBD1 (5 bases). The V gene's germline CDR1 is MGHRA and CDR2 YSYEKL. This CDR3 is built from 14 residues. V was clipped by 1 base and J by 5 bases, with 11 bases between them. The CDR3: CASSQGGAGETQYF. The CDR3 region has the DNA TGCGCCAGCAGCCAAGGTGGGGCTGGTGAGACCCAGTACTTC.

This rearrangement joins TRBV9 to TRBJ1-1; 7 positions match TRBD1. With V trimmed by 3 bases and J by 0 bases, 8 bases remained unmatched. Looked up from germline, CDR1 is SGDLS and CDR2 is YYNGEE. The CDR3 consists of 16 residues. CDR3 in DNA: TGTGCCAGCAGCGAGGGACAGACACCAATGAACACTGAAGCTTTCTTT. Translating it yields CASSEGQTPMNTEAFF.

This rearrangement joins TRBV7-2 to TRBJ1-6, with 8 nucleotides matching TRBD1. The V gene's germline CDR1 is SGHTA and CDR2 FQGNSA. V was pared by 2 bases and J by 9 bases, with 6 bases of the junction left unmatched. CDR3 size: 15 residues. DNA of the CDR3: TGTGCCAGCAGCTTACGGGCAGGGGGCATTTCACCCCTCCACTTT. It encodes CASSLRAGGISPLHF. Based on the CDR3 plus reference TRBV7-2 and TRBJ1-6, the full variable domain is GAGVSQSPSNKVTEKGKDVELRCDPISGHTALYWYRQSLGQGLEFLIYFQGNSAPDKSGLPSDRFSAERTGGSVSTLTIQRTQQEDSAVYLCASSLRAGGISPLHFGNGTRLTVT.

The V call is TRBV19, the J call TRBJ1-1; D possibly corresponds to TRBD1 (5 bases). Looked up from germline, CDR1 is LNHDA and CDR2 is SQIVND (reference sequence). V gave up 0 bases and J gave up 4 bases, with 12 bases separating them. The CDR3 has 15 residues. The CDR3 spells CASSIDRQRLTEAFF. The CDR3 DNA is TGTGCCAGTAGTATAGATCGACAGAGACTCACTGAAGCTTTCTTT.

The rearrangement uses TRBV30 and TRBJ1-1, with a tentative D call TRBD1 (6 bases). The germline V and J ends were trimmed by 4 bases and 8 bases, with 11 bases remaining between them. Germline V gene data show CDR1 as GTSNPN and CDR2 as SVGIG (reference sequence). This CDR3 spans 11 amino acids. The CDR3 DNA sequence: TGTGCCTGGAACAGGGATCTGGAAGCTTTCTTT. Protein product: CAWNRDLEAFF.

The chain uses TRBV12-3 or TRBV12-4 and TRBJ2-5, with TRBD2 identical over 7 bases. Trimming took 6 bases from V and 6 from J; bases not matched to a gene: 7. The CDR3 contains 13 residues. The CDR3 DNA follows: TGTGCCAGCAGGCCTACTAGCGTGAAGACCCAGTACTTC. Its translation is CASRPTSVKTQYF.

The chain's CDR3 is CASSLGQGKGHEQYF. The DNA for the CDR3 is TGTGCCAGCTCACTCGGACAGGGGAAAGGGCACGAGCAGTACTTC. The gene calls are TRBV18 and TRBJ2-7; 9 positions match TRBD1. This CDR3 region has 15 residues. Germline V gives CDR1 KGHSH, CDR2 LQKENI. The junction had 9 bases not matched to a gene; V was cut back by 4 bases and J by 5 bases.

V gene TRBV7-2 combines with J gene TRBJ1-5; 7 bases line up with TRBD1. This CDR3 has 15 amino acids. The ends lost 6 bases at V and 5 bases at J; junction bases unmatched: 10. The germline CDR1 and CDR2 sequences are SGHTA and FQGNSA. CDR3 protein: CASSLGGQGDQPQHF. CDR3 coding DNA: TGTGCCAGCAGTCTAGGGGGGCAGGGGGATCAGCCCCAGCATTTT.

The CDR3, as DNA: TGTGCCAGCAGGCAGACAGGGGTTGGCTACACCTTC. Translating gives CASRQTGVGYTF. The chain joins TRBV6-5 to TRBJ1-2, with TRBD1 matching over 8 bases. The junction had 4 bases not matched to a gene; V was cut back by 6 bases and J by 7 bases. Germline lookup yields CDR1 MNHEY and CDR2 SVGAGI. There are 12 residues in the CDR3.

V and J are TRBV7-2 and TRBJ2-3; 10 positions agree with TRBD2. The ends lost 5 bases at V and 4 bases at J; junction bases unmatched: 12. The germline CDR1 and CDR2 sequences are SGHTA and FQGNSA. The length of the CDR3 is 17 residues. Here the CDR3 DNA reads TGTGCCAGCAGCCTCCGTTTAGCGGGGGGTGGCGCAGATACGCAGTATTTT. Translation gives CASSLRLAGGGADTQYF.

The chain combines TRBV13 with TRBJ1-1; weak D call: TRBD1 (5 bases). In germline, CDR1 is PRHDT, CDR2 FYEKMQ (reference sequence). The CDR3 runs 17 residues. V was pared by 0 bases and J by 0 bases, with 14 bases between. The chain's CDR3 is CASSLGGAPGLNTEAFF. Written as DNA, the CDR3 is TGTGCCAGCAGCTTAGGAGGGGCACCAGGGTTGAACACTGAAGCTTTCTTT.

The gene calls are TRBV3-1 (or the pseudogene TRBV3-2) and TRBJ2-5; 8 positions match TRBD1. CDR1 is LGHDT, CDR2 YNNKEL, per germline (reference sequence). The CDR3 consists of 14 residues. Trimming removed 2 bases from V and 5 bases from J; junction bases left unmatched: 4. This chain's CDR3 is CASSQWTGKETQYF. CDR3 DNA sequence: TGTGCCAGCAGCCAATGGACAGGGAAGGAGACCCAGTACTTC.

V is TRBV20-1 and J is TRBJ2-7, with TRBD2 identical over 8 bases. The length of the CDR3 is 15 residues. Per germline, CDR1 DFQATT and CDR2 SNEGSKA (reference sequence). J was trimmed by 0 bases and V by 3 bases; bases with no gene match: 7. The CDR3: CSASQGGGNSYEQYF. In nucleotides, the CDR3 is TGCAGTGCTAGTCAGGGCGGGGGGAACTCCTACGAGCAGTACTTC.

The chain is built from TRBV9 and TRBJ2-7; the match to TRBD2 covers 8 bases. Germline V CDR1 and CDR2: SGDLS, YYNGEE. J lost 11 bases, V lost 3 bases, and 10 bases had no gene match. This CDR3 comprises 13 residues. The CDR3: CASSAFPGLEEYF. As DNA, the CDR3 is TGTGCCAGCAGCGCGTTTCCGGGACTAGAGGAGTACTTC.

The chain uses TRBV9 and TRBJ2-2; a possible D gene is TRBD2 (6 bases). CDR1 SGDLS and CDR2 YYNGEE come from the germline V gene. The CDR3 has 15 residues. V lost 1 base and J 3 bases, leaving 10 bases between the germline ends. In DNA form, the CDR3 reads TGTGCCAGCAGCGTAACTACTAGCTACACCGGGGAGCTGTTTTTT. This codes for CASSVTTSYTGELFF.

This clone was recorded once. The chain uses TRBV5-4 and TRBJ2-3; D gene unclear. Germline loops: CDR1 SGHNT, CDR2 YYREEE (reference sequence). V lost 0 bases, J lost 5 bases, and 13 bases lay in between. This CDR3 region has 15 residues. The CDR3: CASSLVGARGDTQYF. For the CDR3, the DNA is TGTGCCAGCAGCTTGGTTGGCGCCCGCGGAGATACGCAGTATTTT.

In nucleotides, the CDR3 is TGTGCCAGCAGCTTAATGGGGGCACTGAACTATGGCTACACCTTC. Its protein product is CASSLMGALNYGYTF. The gene calls are TRBV7-9 and TRBJ1-2; TRBD1 is a possible D gene (6 bases). Per germline, CDR1 SEHNR and CDR2 FQNEAQ (reference sequence). V was clipped by 2 bases and J by 2 bases, with 12 bases between them. The CDR3 spans 15 residues.

The V and J genes are TRBV3-1 (or the pseudogene TRBV3-2) and TRBJ2-3; 11 bases map to TRBD2. The CDR3 is 17 amino acids. CDR1 LGHDT and CDR2 YNNKEL come from the germline V gene (reference sequence). The trim removed 4 bases at V and 2 bases at J, leaving 8 bases unmatched. The CDR3 protein is CASSPRLAGTFTDTQYF. The CDR3 coding sequence is TGTGCCAGCAGCCCGAGACTAGCGGGAACTTTCACAGATACGCAGTATTTT.

V and J are TRBV29-1 and TRBJ2-7, with D perhaps TRBD1 (5 bases). The CDR3 has 13 residues. V lost 2 bases, J lost 5 bases, and 13 bases lay in between. Germline CDR1 and CDR2: SQVTM and ANQGSEA. CDR3 sequence reads: CSVEKDIPHEQYF. For the CDR3, the DNA is TGCAGCGTTGAAAAGGACATTCCCCACGAGCAGTACTTC.

This clone has only a few counts. The rearrangement joins TRBV24-1 to TRBJ2-1; D gene uncertain. CDR3 length: 14 amino acids. CDR1 is KGHDR, CDR2 SFDVKD, per germline. V gave up 3 bases and J gave up 6 bases, with 11 bases separating them. The CDR3 here is CATSDPTLPNEQFF. The CDR3 bases are TGTGCCACCAGTGATCCTACCCTCCCCAATGAGCAGTTCTTC.